A selection of T cell receptor beta chains follows, all from one sample in a study of metastatic and nonmetastatic thyroid tumors. With MiXCR, TCRdb reprocessed the PCR reads. The repertoire has tens of thousands of clones, roughly 25% of them found once; the top ten carry over 9%. Sequencing was performed on blood. The receptors derive from a female donor with papillary thyroid cancer or a benign thyroid nodule (not recorded which). Some clones in this sample may be carry-over from other donors' samples. Both conserved end residues are part of each CDR3. D genes are given only for firm matches. Rows give clone size only sometimes, using once, few, many, or a class for an expanded clone.

v_call	clone_size	d_call	j_call	cdr3_nt	cdr3_aa
TRBV2	many	.	TRBJ1-1	TGTGCCAGCAGTGAAGCCCGGGCCACGAACACTGAAGCTTTCTTT	CASSEARATNTEAFF
TRBV30	.	.	TRBJ1-6	TGTGCCTGGAGTTTCCCGGGGCAGGGAAATTCACCCCTCCACTTT	CAWSFPGQGNSPLHF
TRBV2	.	.	TRBJ1-2	TGTGCCAGCAGTATTGGACCCTCCGGGTTCTATGGCTACACCTTC	CASSIGPSGFYGYTF
TRBV7-2	few	.	TRBJ2-1	TGTGCCTTCGGGGGGCGTTACAATGAGCAGTTCTTC	CAFGGRYNEQFF
TRBV28	.	.	TRBJ1-2	TGTGCCGCCGGGAAGGGTCCTTCATACTATGGCTACACCTTC	CAAGKGPSYYGYTF
TRBV30	many	.	TRBJ1-5	TGTGCCTTCTCCCCGGGACTACATCAGCCCCAGCATTTT	CAFSPGLHQPQHF
TRBV20-1	once	.	TRBJ2-7	TGCAGTGCTAGGGCAATAGCGGATTCCTCCTACGAGCAGTACTTC	CSARAIADSSYEQYF
TRBV28	many	.	TRBJ1-5	TGTGCCAGCATTAGGGAAAGGGGCAATCAGCCCCAGCATTTT	CASIRERGNQPQHF
TRBV20-1	.	.	TRBJ2-7	TGCAGTGCAAGTCTCAGCTCCTACGAGCAGTACTTC	CSASLSSYEQYF
TRBV12-3/TRBV12-4	.	.	TRBJ1-2	TGTGCCAGCAGGCTCGATAGGGACTATGGCTACACCTTC	CASRLDRDYGYTF
TRBV2	many	TRBD2	TRBJ2-5	TGTGCCAGCAGTGTCTCCTTTAGCGGGAGAATGGAGACCCAGTACTTC	CASSVSFSGRMETQYF
TRBV15	many	TRBD1	TRBJ1-2	TGTGCCACCAGGTGGACAGGGCGGACTGGCTACACCTTC	CATRWTGRTGYTF
TRBV20-1	many	TRBD2	TRBJ2-7	TGCAGTGCAGTACTAGCGGGAGCCCCCGAGCAGTACTTC	CSAVLAGAPEQYF
TRBV6-2/TRBV6-3	.	.	TRBJ1-2	TGTGCCAGCAGTTACTCGACGGTTCCATATGGCTACACCTTC	CASSYSTVPYGYTF
TRBV20-1	once	.	TRBJ2-7	TGCAGTGCTAGATCAACTAGAAACGAGCAGTACTTC	CSARSTRNEQYF